This T cell receptor beta chain comes out of a study of regulatory T cells in long-lasting Graves disease. Time point denoted: newly diagnosed GD, antithyroid drugs for less than 3 months. PBMCs were the source of the RNA used for TCR sequencing. Arm-PCR of CDR3 regions and iRepertoire HTBI primers were the basis on which TCR beta libraries were built. TCRdb redid the calling of the multiplex PCR reads with MiXCR, one entry per CDR3 protein. This table has about 460,000 distinct CDR3 sequences, 12% to 15% appearing once. Deletions cut 2 bases from V and 0 bases from J, with 5 bases between. Per the germline V gene, CDR1 is SGHRS and CDR2 is YFSETQ. The CDR3 covers 13 residues. The same sample was also used in a study of T cells in Graves' hyperthyroidism and ophthalmopathy.

The sequence derives from a woman aged 45-65 years with Graves disease. The sequencing used peripheral blood mononuclear cells (PBMCs), collected at new diagnosis, from a patient treated with antithyroid drugs. The chain couples TRBV5-1 to TRBJ2-5; D not resolved. CDR3 nucleotides: TGCGCCAGCAGCTTCTCTTACCAAGAGACCCAGTACTTC. Its translation: CASSFSYQETQYF.